This T cell receptor (beta chain) was documented in a study of CD8+ T cells in alopecia areata. About the research overall: The study gave tofacitinib for 6 to 18 months, then 6 months off drug. Points from the study as a whole: There were also resident alphabeta T cells of normal skin sequenced in scalp samples. Patients shared TCRs less clearly than mice did, possibly for HLA-related reasons.

This CDR3 is 13 amino acids long. Germline V gene data show CDR1 as SGHTA and CDR2 as FQGNSA. V gave up 0 bases and J gave up 7 bases, with 9 bases separating them. This clone occurred a few times. Its antigen is undetermined. RNA extraction and reverse transcription yielded cDNA as sequencing template. Assay: immunoSEQ multiplex PCR; the TCRdb copy retains only in-frame clones and omits some. The repertoire consists of about 160,000 clones, with 47% occurring once and the leading ten covering roughly 7.5%. Punch biopsies of lesional scalp, plus peripheral blood, were taken from alopecia areata patients.

The chain combines TRBV7-2 with TRBJ1-1; D gene uncertain. The sequence derives from a human donor with alopecia areata. Specimen: CD4+ T cells sorted from blood. For the CDR3, the DNA is TGTGCCAGCAGCTTAGCTTTGAGGCGTGAAGCTTTCTTT. This encodes CASSLALRREAFF.